The clone carrying this TCR beta chain has a count of ten or more. Antigen unknown. This sample was included in a study of blood T cells in healthy people across ages. The germline gives CDR1 SEHNR, CDR2 FQNEAQ (reference sequence). CDR3 length: 13 amino acids. V was trimmed by 1 base and J by 3 bases, leaving 7 bases between them. Study outcomes and limitations: Long-lived donors exceeded aged donors in naive CD4+ cells and diversity. Per million T cells, the diversity of TCR beta decreased roughly linearly as age advanced.

A second PCR, run for about 7 to 12 cycles, used a sample-barcoded 5' primer plus a J-beta primer mix. TCRdb re-analysed the 5' RACE reads in MiXCR, keeping a single row per CDR3 protein. The sample has 1.5 million to 1.9 million distinct CDR3 sequences, roughly 43% seen once; the top ten hold about 3.8%. Source material: blood. This rearrangement joins TRBV7-9 to TRBJ2-7, with TRBD2 as a possible D gene (6 bases). This TCR was sampled from a woman aged 18-30 years in good health. DNA for the CDR3: TGTGCCAGCAGCTTAGTGGGACTCTACGAGCAGTACTTC. This gives the protein CASSLVGLYEQYF.